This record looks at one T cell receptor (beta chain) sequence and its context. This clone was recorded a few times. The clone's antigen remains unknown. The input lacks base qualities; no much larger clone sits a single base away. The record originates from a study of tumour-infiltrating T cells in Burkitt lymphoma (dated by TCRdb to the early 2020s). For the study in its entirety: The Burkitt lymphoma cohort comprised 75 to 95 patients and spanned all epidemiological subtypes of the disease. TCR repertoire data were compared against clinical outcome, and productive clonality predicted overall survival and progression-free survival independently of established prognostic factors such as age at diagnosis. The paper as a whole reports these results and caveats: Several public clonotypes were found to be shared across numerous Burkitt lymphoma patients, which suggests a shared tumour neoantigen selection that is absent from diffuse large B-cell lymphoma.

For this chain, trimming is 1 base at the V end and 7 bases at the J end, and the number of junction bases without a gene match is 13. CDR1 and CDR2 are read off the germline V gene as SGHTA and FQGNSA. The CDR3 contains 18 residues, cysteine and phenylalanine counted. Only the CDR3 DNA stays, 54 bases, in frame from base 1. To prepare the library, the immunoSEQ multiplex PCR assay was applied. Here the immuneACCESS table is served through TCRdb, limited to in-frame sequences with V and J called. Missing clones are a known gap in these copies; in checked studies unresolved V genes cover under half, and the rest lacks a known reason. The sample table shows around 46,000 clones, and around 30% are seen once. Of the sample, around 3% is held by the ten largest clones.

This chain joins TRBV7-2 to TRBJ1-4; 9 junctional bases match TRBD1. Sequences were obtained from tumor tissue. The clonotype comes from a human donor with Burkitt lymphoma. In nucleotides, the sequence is TGTGCCAGCAGCTTAGTGTCGCTGGGGACAGGGCGGGGTGAAAAACTGTTTTTT. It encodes CASSLVSLGTGRGEKLFF.